This T cell receptor beta chain was sequenced during a study of cytomegalovirus exposure and HLA in healthy donors. PCR was performed using 60 Vbeta and 13 Jbeta primers. The repertoire was sequenced with immunoSEQ multiplex PCR; TCRdb's copy has only in-frame clones and lacks some. The sample includes 100,000 to 150,000 clones, roughly 72% of them seen just once. CDR3 size: 16 residues. V lost 1 base and J 4 bases, leaving 17 bases between the germline ends. Germline V gene lookup returns CDR1 SGHTA and CDR2 FQGNSA. The source material was PBMCs. The rearrangement links TRBV7-2 to TRBJ2-7; D is possibly TRBD1 (6 bases). This clonotype originated in a man aged 40-49 years in good health and CMV-seropositive. The CDR3 reads CASSLVWTAPTYEQYF. CDR3 nucleotides: TGTGCCAGCAGCTTAGTTTGGACAGCCCCCACATACGAGCAGTACTTC.